One and the same sample provided the 29 T cell receptor beta chains below, sequenced in a study of T cell changes during pregnancy in multiple sclerosis (dated 2019 in TCRdb). Libraries were constructed by the immunoSEQ multiplex PCR assay. TCRdb limited this immuneACCESS table to in-frame rearrangements with V and J called. A share of clones is missing; checked studies link under half to unresolved V genes, and the rest is unexplained. Across this sample there are about 69,000 clones, with around 92% seen only once. The ten largest account for roughly 2% of the sample. The sequenced sample was peripheral blood, obtained in the third trimester of pregnancy. The receptors derive from a female donor in good health, enrolled as a control in a pregnancy study.

The J gene is TRBJ1-5, the V gene TRBV10-3; 8 bases fit TRBD1. The CDR3 extends over 16 amino acids. From germline, CDR1 is ENHRY and CDR2 SYGVKD. The J segment lost 5 bases and the V segment lost 0 bases, leaving 6 bases of the junction unmatched. For the CDR3, the DNA is TGTGCCATCAGTGAGTCTTGGGCAGGGGGCGATCAGCCCCAGCATTTT. Protein: CAISESWAGGDQPQHF.

This rearrangement joins TRBV7-3 to TRBJ2-1; 8 bases are shared with TRBD2. The CDR3 has 16 amino acids. CDR1 is SGHTA and CDR2 is FQGTGA in the germline V gene. V lost 4 bases, J lost 5 bases, and 10 bases stayed unmatched. CDR3 residues: CASSSDTTSANNEQFF. The CDR3 DNA is TGTGCCAGCAGCTCAGACACGACTAGCGCAAACAATGAGCAGTTCTTC.

The CDR3 reads CAWRTGVVGEQYF. The CDR3 bases are TGTGCCTGGAGGACGGGGGTGGTTGGCGAGCAGTACTTC. The chain combines TRBV30 with TRBJ2-7; TRBD2 might be the D (6 bases). The V end was cut by 3 bases, the J end by 6 bases, with 15 bases between. Germline V gives CDR1 GTSNPN, CDR2 SVGIG (reference sequence). The CDR3 covers 13 residues.

This rearrangement joins TRBV6-1 to TRBJ1-1; D remains ambiguous. V was clipped by 4 bases and J by 2 bases, with 11 bases between them. Germline V gene sequence: CDR1 MNHNS, CDR2 SASEGT. The length of the CDR3 is 14 residues. The CDR3 DNA follows: TGTGCCAGCAGTGGGAGGAAGGGAAACACTGAAGCTTTCTTT. Protein sequence: CASSGRKGNTEAFF.

The CDR3 loop reads CASTPGQGSYNEQFF. CDR3 bases: TGTGCCAGCACTCCGGGACAGGGATCCTACAATGAGCAGTTCTTC. The V and J genes are TRBV9 and TRBJ2-1; 9 bases are a match to TRBD1. The V gene's germline CDR1 is SGDLS and CDR2 YYNGEE. The J segment lost 1 base and the V segment lost 6 bases, leaving 5 bases of the junction unmatched. The length of the CDR3 is 15 residues.

This chain links TRBV29-1 with TRBJ2-1, with a possible D match to TRBD2 (6 bases). This CDR3 comprises 13 residues. Germline lookup yields CDR1 SQVTM and CDR2 ANQGSEA. Trimming removed 8 bases at V and 1 base at J, with 12 bases between. CDR3 DNA: TGCAGCTTCATGGCGGGGTCCTACAATGAGCAGTTCTTC. It specifies CSFMAGSYNEQFF.

This rearrangement joins TRBV7-9 to TRBJ2-3; TRBD2 is a possible D gene (6 bases). CDR1 and CDR2 (germline): SEHNR, FQNEAQ (reference sequence). V was cut by 1 base and J by 3 bases, with 17 bases left in between. The CDR3 has 17 amino acids. This chain's CDR3 is CASSLGIGGTLTDTQYF. The DNA of the CDR3 is TGTGCCAGCAGCTTAGGAATTGGGGGGACCCTGACAGATACGCAGTATTTT.

The genes are TRBV29-1 and TRBJ1-2, with 8 bases identical to TRBD1. This CDR3 contains 12 residues. Trimming at V came to 7 bases and at J to 4 bases, leaving 5 bases not matched to a gene. Germline CDR1 reads SQVTM; CDR2 reads ANQGSEA. CDR3 amino acids: CSARTGSYGYTF. For the CDR3, the DNA is TGCAGCGCCCGGACAGGGAGCTATGGCTACACCTTC.

The chain combines TRBV4-2 with TRBJ2-3; TRBD2 matches 7 bases. Per germline, CDR1 LGHNA and CDR2 YNFKEQ. This CDR3 has 16 amino acids. The trim removed 2 bases at V and 5 bases at J, leaving 10 bases unmatched. The CDR3: CASSQRLSGVGDTQYF. Written as DNA, the CDR3 is TGTGCCAGCAGCCAACGCCTCAGCGGGGTGGGAGATACGCAGTATTTT.

The chain links TRBV19 to TRBJ2-3; weak D call: TRBD2 (6 bases). Trimming stripped 1 base from V and 6 bases from J, with 8 bases between. This CDR3 is built from 13 residues. Germline V gives CDR1 LNHDA, CDR2 SQIVND (reference sequence). CDR3 DNA: TGTGCCAGTAGTATAGTTGCGGGGGATACGCAGTATTTT. Protein sequence: CASSIVAGDTQYF.

The genes are TRBV28 and TRBJ2-2; 8 nucleotides line up with TRBD1. The junction had 10 bases not matched to a gene; V was cut back by 10 bases and J by 6 bases. The germline CDR1 and CDR2 sequences are MDHEN and SYDVKM. CDR3 length: 14 amino acids. The CDR3 region is CATPRTGNAGELFF. In DNA form, the CDR3 reads TGTGCCACCCCCAGGACAGGGAATGCCGGGGAGCTGTTTTTT.

This clone came up once. The V gene is TRBV11-2, the J gene TRBJ2-7; the D gene is possibly TRBD1 (5 bases). V was pared by 5 bases and J by 3 bases, with 14 bases between. The CDR3 has 14 residues. CDR1 and CDR2 from the germline V gene are SGHAT and FQNNGV. CDR3 residues: CASSPRVGRYEQYF. As DNA, the CDR3 is TGTGCCAGCAGCCCTCGGGTGGGGCGCTACGAGCAGTACTTC.

The chain has TRBV4-2 and TRBJ2-3; 7 bases line up with TRBD2. The germline CDR1 and CDR2 sequences are LGHNA and YNFKEQ. Trimming took 3 bases from V and 2 from J; bases not matched to a gene: 14. This CDR3 contains 18 residues. The CDR3 coding sequence is TGTGCCAGCAGCCAGAGGTTCAGTCCTAGCGGAGACACAGATACGCAGTATTTT. Encoded protein: CASSQRFSPSGDTDTQYF.

J is TRBJ1-5 and V is TRBV7-8; the D gene is possibly TRBD1 (5 bases). CDR3 length: 17 amino acids. Trimming shortened V by 4 bases and J by 7 bases, and 23 bases separated the two germline ends. The germline gives CDR1 SGHVS, CDR2 FQNEAQ. The CDR3 sequence: CASSSSTTQGGGQPQHF. The CDR3 nucleotides are TGTGCCAGCAGCTCATCGACCACCCAGGGTGGAGGGCAGCCCCAGCATTTT.

The chain links TRBV30 to TRBJ2-7, with 8 bases fitting TRBD2. This CDR3 region has 12 residues. The germline V gene encodes CDR1 GTSNPN and CDR2 SVGIG (reference sequence). J was trimmed by 4 bases and V by 4 bases; bases with no gene match: 3. CDR3 amino acids: CAWTSGHYEQYF. In DNA, the CDR3 is TGTGCCTGGACTAGCGGGCATTACGAGCAGTACTTC.

CDR3 in amino acids: CASSLDTVGTAYYNEQFF. The CDR3 nucleotides read TGTGCCAGCAGCTTGGATACCGTGGGGACAGCCTACTACAATGAGCAGTTCTTC. The chain employs TRBV5-6 and TRBJ2-1; 7 bases match TRBD1. Unmatched junction bases numbered 12, after V lost 0 bases and J lost 3 bases. Germline-derived CDR1 and CDR2 are SGHDT and YYEEEE. The length of the CDR3 is 18 residues. The whole variable domain, remainder taken from reference TRBV5-6 and TRBJ2-1, is DAGVTQSPTHLIKTRGQQVTLRCSPKSGHDTVSWYQQALGQGPQFIFQYYEEEERQRGNFPDRFSGHQFPNYSSELNVNALLLGDSALYLCASSLDTVGTAYYNEQFFGPGTRLTVL.

The CDR3 coding sequence is TGTGCCAGCTCCACAGACCTTGGTATGCGCGGGGCAATCTATGGCTACACCTTC. Its protein product is CASSTDLGMRGAIYGYTF. This sequence joins TRBV18 and TRBJ1-2; D may be TRBD1 (5 bases). The CDR3 runs to 18 residues. Trimming removed 6 bases from V and 4 bases from J, with 27 bases in between. The germline V gene encodes CDR1 KGHSH and CDR2 LQKENI.

The V gene is TRBV27, the J gene TRBJ2-7; TRBD2 matches 13 bases. The CDR3 totals 19 residues. Germline-derived CDR1 and CDR2 are MNHEY and SMNVEV (reference sequence). The trim removed 5 bases at V and 0 bases at J, leaving 13 bases unmatched. CDR3 region: CASSTRTSGSSLGSYEQYF. Written as DNA, the CDR3 is TGTGCCAGCAGTACCCGGACTAGCGGGAGTTCCCTAGGCTCCTACGAGCAGTACTTC.

This chain uses TRBV18 with TRBJ2-1; 11 nucleotides agree with TRBD1. Germline assignment: CDR1 KGHSH and CDR2 LQKENI. The V and J ends lost 2 bases and 3 bases, in that order; junction bases with no gene match: 3. The length of the CDR3 is 16 residues. The CDR3 sequence is CASSPSGTGGYNEQFF. The CDR3 DNA follows: TGTGCCAGCTCACCATCCGGGACAGGGGGCTACAATGAGCAGTTCTTC. Complete variable domain (other parts from reference TRBV18 and TRBJ2-1): NAGVMQNPRHLVRRRGQEARLRCSPMKGHSHVYWYRQLPEEGLKFMVYLQKENIIDESGMPKERFSAEFPKEGPSILRIQQVVRGDSAAYFCASSPSGTGGYNEQFFGPGTRLTVL.

The chain has TRBV13 and TRBJ1-1; tentative D call: TRBD1 (6 bases). V was trimmed by 4 bases and J by 0 bases, leaving 12 bases between them. The CDR3 runs to 15 residues. CDR1 PRHDT and CDR2 FYEKMQ come from the germline V gene (reference sequence). The CDR3 DNA reads TGTGCCAGCAGCTCTCCGGACAGTGTGAACACTGAAGCTTTCTTT. Translating gives CASSSPDSVNTEAFF.

This chain links TRBV5-8 with TRBJ2-5, with TRBD2 identical over 15 bases. Germline V gene sequence: CDR1 SGHTS, CDR2 YDEGEE. The CDR3 is made up of 17 amino acids. The trim removed 4 bases at V and 4 bases at J, leaving 8 bases unmatched. CDR3 bases: TGTGCCAGCAGCCCCGGGACTAGCGGGAGGATGGGAGAGACCCAGTACTTC. This gives the protein CASSPGTSGRMGETQYF. Based on the CDR3 plus reference TRBV5-8 and TRBJ2-5, the full variable domain is EAGVTQSPTHLIKTRGQQATLRCSPISGHTSVYWYQQALGLGLQFLLWYDEGEERNRGNFPPRFSGRQFPNYSSELNVNALELEDSALYLCASSPGTSGRMGETQYFGPGTRLLVL.

The chain recombines TRBV2 with TRBJ2-5, with D unclear. Germline V gene sequence: CDR1 SNHLY, CDR2 FYNNEI. The CDR3 loop spans 13 amino acids. V was pared by 4 bases and J by 1 base, with 7 bases between. The CDR3 coding sequence is TGTGCCAGCAGTGTCCGGGTCCAAGAGACCCAGTACTTC. It encodes CASSVRVQETQYF.

J is TRBJ2-1 and V is TRBV19, with TRBD1 matching over 11 bases. The CDR3 covers 14 residues. V dropped 8 bases and J dropped 2; count of bases not matched to a gene: 2. Germline-derived CDR1 and CDR2 are LNHDA and SQIVND (reference sequence). CDR3 region: CASGTGGTYNEQFF. As DNA, the CDR3 is TGTGCCAGTGGGACAGGGGGTACCTACAATGAGCAGTTCTTC.

The chain couples TRBV18 to TRBJ1-2, with TRBD1 as a possible D gene (6 bases). Germline V gives CDR1 KGHSH, CDR2 LQKENI. V dropped 4 bases and J dropped 8 bases, with 14 bases sitting between them. The CDR3 is made up of 13 amino acids. In nucleotides, the CDR3 is TGTGCCAGCTCACACGACAGGACGGGGGGCTACACCTTC. It yields the protein CASSHDRTGGYTF.

The chain is built from TRBV30 and TRBJ2-7; D remains unclear. Germline CDR1 and CDR2: GTSNPN and SVGIG (reference sequence). V lost 8 bases to trimming and J lost 0 bases, with 14 bases between them. There are 13 residues in the CDR3. The CDR3: CARKSAVSYEQYF. CDR3 DNA: TGTGCCCGCAAGAGTGCGGTCTCCTACGAGCAGTACTTC.

The chain uses TRBV7-8 and TRBJ1-2; D remains ambiguous. Trimming shortened V by 5 bases and J by 10 bases, and 17 bases separated the two germline ends. Germline V gives CDR1 SGHVS, CDR2 FQNEAQ. The CDR3 sequence is 13 residues long. The CDR3 DNA sequence: TGTGCCAGCAGCCCCGGCAGGACTGACGTCTACACCTTC. It encodes CASSPGRTDVYTF. Full variable domain (outside the CDR3, taken from reference TRBV7-8 and TRBJ1-2): GAGVSQSPRYKVAKRGQDVALRCDPISGHVSLFWYQQALGQGPEFLTYFQNEAQLDKSGLPSDRFFAERPEGSVSTLKIQRTQQEDSAVYLCASSPGRTDVYTFGSGTRLTVV.

The rearrangement links TRBV7-9 to TRBJ1-1, with D unclear. CDR1 and CDR2 from the germline V gene are SEHNR and FQNEAQ (reference sequence). This CDR3 has 12 residues. The V gene lost 9 bases and the J gene lost 1 base, with 9 bases spanning the gap. Here the CDR3 reads CASKIWNTEAFF. The DNA of the CDR3 is TGTGCCAGTAAAATTTGGAACACTGAAGCTTTCTTT.

The DNA for the CDR3 is TGCAGCGTATCTCAGGGCTCGATGGGGGCCAACGTCCTGACTTTC. Protein sequence: CSVSQGSMGANVLTF. The genes are TRBV29-1 and TRBJ2-6, with D tentatively TRBD1 (5 bases). Per germline, CDR1 SQVTM and CDR2 ANQGSEA. V was cut by 6 bases and J by 4 bases, with 16 bases left in between. The CDR3 loop spans 15 amino acids.

This chain joins TRBV7-9 and TRBJ1-4, with TRBD1 as a possible D gene (5 bases). The CDR3 spans 14 residues. V lost 2 bases, J lost 7 bases, and 11 bases lay in between. CDR1 SEHNR and CDR2 FQNEAQ come from the germline V gene (reference sequence). This CDR3 is CASSLQGQGEKLFF. Written as DNA, the CDR3 is TGTGCCAGCAGCTTACAGGGTCAGGGTGAAAAACTGTTTTTT.